What follows describes a single TCR beta chain. Its matching antigen is unknown. TCRdb reanalysed the reads using MiXCR and keeps one entry per CDR3 protein. The sample yields 150,000 to 200,000 distinct CDR3 sequences, roughly 15% seen once. The data derive from a study of T cell repertoires in cytomegalovirus infection. Study results and caveats: HLA-C-restricted, CMV-specific TCR beta clonotypes were dominant ex vivo.

Trimming removed 5 bases from V and 0 bases from J, with 7 bases in between. Per the germline V gene, CDR1 is LNHDA and CDR2 is SQIVND (reference sequence). This CDR3 comprises 13 residues. This chain connects TRBV19 to TRBJ1-1; D perhaps matches TRBD1 (6 bases). The TCR comes from a human donor in good health (CMV status not recorded). Some clones in this sample may be carry-over from other donors' samples. Source material: CD8+ T cells from PBMCs. CDR3 sequence reads: CASSGQLNTEAFF. In nucleotides, the CDR3 is TGTGCCAGTAGTGGACAGTTGAACACTGAAGCTTTCTTT.